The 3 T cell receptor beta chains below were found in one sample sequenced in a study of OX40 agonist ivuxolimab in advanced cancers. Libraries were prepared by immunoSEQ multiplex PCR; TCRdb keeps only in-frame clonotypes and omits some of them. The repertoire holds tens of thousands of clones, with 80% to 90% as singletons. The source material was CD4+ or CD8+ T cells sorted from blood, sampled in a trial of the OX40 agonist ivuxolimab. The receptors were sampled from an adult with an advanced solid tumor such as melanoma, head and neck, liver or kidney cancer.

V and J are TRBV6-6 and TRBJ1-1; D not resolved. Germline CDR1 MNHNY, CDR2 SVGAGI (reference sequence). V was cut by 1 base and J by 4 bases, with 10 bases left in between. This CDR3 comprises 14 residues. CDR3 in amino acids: CASSYFSEGTEAFF. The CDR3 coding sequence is TGTGCCAGCAGTTACTTCAGCGAGGGCACTGAAGCTTTCTTT.

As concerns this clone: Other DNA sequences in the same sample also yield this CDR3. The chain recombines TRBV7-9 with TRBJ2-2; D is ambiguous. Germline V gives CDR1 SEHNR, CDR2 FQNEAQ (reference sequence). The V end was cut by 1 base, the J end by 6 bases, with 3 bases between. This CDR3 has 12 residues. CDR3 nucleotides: TGTGCCAGCAGCTTAGATCCCGGGGAGCTGTTTTTT. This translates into CASSLDPGELFF. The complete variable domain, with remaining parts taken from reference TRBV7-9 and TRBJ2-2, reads DTGVSQNPRHKITKRGQNVTFRCDPISEHNRLYWYRQTLGQGPEFLTYFQNEAQLEKSRLLSDRFSAERPKGSFSTLEIQRTEQGDSAMYLCASSLDPGELFFGEGSRLTVL.

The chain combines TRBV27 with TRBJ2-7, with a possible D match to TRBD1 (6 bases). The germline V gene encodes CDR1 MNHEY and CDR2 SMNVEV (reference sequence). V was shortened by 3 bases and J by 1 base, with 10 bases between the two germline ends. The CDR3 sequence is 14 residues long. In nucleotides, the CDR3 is TGTGCCAGCAGTTTGACAGGTCCTTCCTACGAGCAGTACTTC. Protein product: CASSLTGPSYEQYF.